These 7 T cell receptor beta chains were all obtained from the same sample, sequenced in a study of blood T cell repertoires in COVID-19. This table comes from immunoSEQ multiplex PCR, and its TCRdb copy is limited to in-frame clones, with some not included. The table includes about 110,000 clones, approximately 82% detected once. Sequencing was carried out using peripheral blood. The receptors stem from a woman aged 80 or older with acute or convalescent COVID-19.

The chain has TRBV2 and TRBJ2-5; TRBD1 agrees at 10 bases. The trim removed 6 bases at V and 1 base at J, leaving 5 bases unmatched. The length of the CDR3 is 15 residues. Germline V CDR1 and CDR2: SNHLY, FYNNEI. Here the CDR3 DNA reads TGTGCCAGCAGGCTGACAGGGGGCGTCCAAGAGACCCAGTACTTC. Protein sequence: CASRLTGGVQETQYF.

The V gene is TRBV5-1, the J gene TRBJ1-5, with 7 bases that match TRBD1. The CDR3 is made up of 14 amino acids. CDR1 SGHRS and CDR2 YFSETQ come from the germline V gene. After removal of 6 bases from V and 2 bases from J, the junction contained 5 bases not matched to a gene. For the CDR3, the DNA is TGCGCCAGCACTGAAACAGGGGGCAATCAGCCCCAGCATTTT. Its translation is CASTETGGNQPQHF.

The chain has TRBV11-2 and TRBJ2-1, with TRBD2 matching over 8 bases. In germline, CDR1 is SGHAT, CDR2 FQNNGV. V shed 4 bases, J shed 0 bases, and the junction held 5 bases outside the gene matches. CDR3 length: 16 residues. Here the CDR3 reads CASSSLSGGSYNEQFF. The CDR3 DNA is TGTGCCAGCAGCTCTTTAAGCGGGGGCTCCTACAATGAGCAGTTCTTC.

V usage is TRBV30 and J usage is TRBJ2-2; no clear D gene. Germline CDR1 and CDR2: GTSNPN and SVGIG (reference sequence). This CDR3 has 13 amino acids. Trimming pared 4 bases from V and 4 bases from J, leaving 10 bases between. In DNA form, the CDR3 reads TGTGCCTGGACGGGTCAGACCACCGGGGAGCTGTTTTTT. Amino acids: CAWTGQTTGELFF.

This clone was detected only once. This chain links TRBV21-1 with TRBJ2-1; the DNA was not used to check the table's D call, TRBD2. TRBV21-1 represents a pseudogene. This CDR3 comprises 14 residues. The CDR3 loop is CASSKGEGRTEQFF. The CDR3 region has the DNA TGTGCCAGCAGCAAAGGGGAGGGCAGGACTGAGCAGTTCTTC.

This clone came up once. This rearrangement joins TRBV5-4 to TRBJ1-4, with D possibly matching TRBD1 (6 bases). Per germline, CDR1 SGHNT and CDR2 YYREEE (reference sequence). V dropped 3 bases and J dropped 5 bases, with 8 bases sitting between them. The CDR3 length is 13 residues. The CDR3 loop reads CASSSGQNEKLFF. Written as DNA, the CDR3 is TGTGCCAGCAGCTCCGGACAGAATGAAAAACTGTTTTTT.

The chain joins TRBV27 to TRBJ2-1, with a tentative D call TRBD1 (6 bases). V was cut by 8 bases and J by 5 bases, with 13 bases left in between. Germline-derived CDR1 and CDR2 are MNHEY and SMNVEV (reference sequence). The CDR3 covers 13 residues. In nucleotides, the CDR3 is TGTGCCAGCGGTGCAACAGGGAACAATGAGCAGTTCTTC. Protein product: CASGATGNNEQFF.